What follows are 21 T cell receptor beta chains derived from one specimen sequenced in a study of identical twins. TCRdb called the 5' RACE reads again in MiXCR, with one record for every CDR3 protein. Of 210,000 or so distinct CDR3 sequences in the sample, around 8% were seen once. The same sample was also used in a study of yellow fever vaccine responses in identical twins.

Input material: memory (CD45RO+) T cells sorted from blood. The receptors come from a woman aged 18-29 years in good health.

This chain connects TRBV2 to TRBJ2-5; tentatively, D is TRBD2 (7 bases). In germline, CDR1 is SNHLY, CDR2 FYNNEI. This CDR3 has 17 amino acids. V lost 6 bases and J lost 4, with 24 bases in between. The CDR3 sequence is CASRPTRGGVRGETQYF. Written as DNA, the CDR3 is TGTGCCAGCAGACCCACAAGGGGGGGAGTAAGGGGAGAGACCCAGTACTTC.

This clonotype was seen a handful of times. The chain recombines TRBV28 with TRBJ2-7, with TRBD2 as a possible D gene (5 bases). The CDR3 is 15 residues long. V was pared by 8 bases and J by 0 bases, with 17 bases between. Germline V gene sequence: CDR1 MDHEN, CDR2 SYDVKM. In DNA, the CDR3 is TGTGCCAGCTCGAAGCAGAGGGTGGTCTCCTACGAGCAGTACTTC. This codes for CASSKQRVVSYEQYF.

This clonotype occurred a few times. Written as DNA, the CDR3 is TGTGCCAGCAGACGCGCAGGGGGGAATGAAAAACTGTTTTTT. Protein sequence: CASRRAGGNEKLFF. V and J are TRBV12-3 or TRBV12-4 and TRBJ1-4, with 7 bases fitting TRBD1. Trimming took 6 bases from V and 5 from J; bases not matched to a gene: 6. The CDR3 is 14 amino acids.

The J gene is TRBJ2-1, the V gene TRBV30; 11 bases map to TRBD2. Germline CDR1 reads GTSNPN; CDR2 reads SVGIG (reference sequence). The CDR3 has 15 residues. Losses at the gene ends were 0 bases for V and 9 bases for J; bases not matched to a gene: 7. The CDR3 coding sequence is TGTGCCTGGAGTGTACTAGGACTAGCGGGTTCTGAGCAGTTCTTC. Its protein is CAWSVLGLAGSEQFF.

Many counts were recorded for this clonotype. This sequence joins TRBV11-2 and TRBJ2-3; unclear D gene. CDR3 length equals 14 residues. Germline V CDR1 and CDR2: SGHAT, FQNNGV. With 5 bases removed from V and 4 bases from J, the gap between germline ends came to 13 bases. CDR3 protein: CASSVLNPPDTQYF. CDR3 nucleotide sequence: TGTGCCAGCAGCGTACTAAACCCACCAGATACGCAGTATTTT.

The genes are TRBV20-1 and TRBJ2-7; the D gene is possibly TRBD2 (6 bases). From germline, CDR1 is DFQATT and CDR2 SNEGSKA (reference sequence). The CDR3 extends over 12 amino acids. V was pared by 6 bases and J by 9 bases, with 18 bases between. The CDR3 DNA is TGCAGTGCCAATGGGGACTCCTCGGTGCAGTACTTC. Amino acids: CSANGDSSVQYF.

The chain has TRBV27 and TRBJ2-3; 11 bases line up with TRBD2. The V and J ends lost 6 bases and 4 bases, in that order; junction bases with no gene match: 15. Germline CDR1 MNHEY, CDR2 SMNVEV (reference sequence). The CDR3 consists of 18 residues. CDR3 amino acids: CASSRIGLLAGAPDTQYF. CDR3 nucleotide sequence: TGTGCCAGCAGCCGAATCGGGCTACTAGCGGGAGCCCCAGATACGCAGTATTTT.

This clonotype was picked up a small number of times. V and J are TRBV7-8 and TRBJ2-7; TRBD1 might be the D (6 bases). In germline, CDR1 is SGHVS, CDR2 FQNEAQ. Trimming shortened V by 5 bases and J by 4 bases, and 18 bases separated the two germline ends. The CDR3 runs 15 residues. In DNA, the CDR3 is TGTGCCAGCAGCAACCGCTTGGCAGGGGAATACGAGCAGTACTTC. Translated: CASSNRLAGEYEQYF.

This clonotype was counted between two and nine times. The gene calls are TRBV4-2 and TRBJ2-5; 9 nucleotides agree with TRBD2. With V trimmed by 0 bases and J by 5 bases, 7 bases remained unmatched. The germline CDR1 and CDR2 sequences are LGHNA and YNFKEQ. This CDR3 comprises 16 residues. The CDR3, as DNA: TGTGCCAGCAGCCAAGATACAAGTAGCGGGGGTGAGACCCAGTACTTC. Encoded protein: CASSQDTSSGGETQYF.

This clonotype was observed a handful of times. The gene calls are TRBV6-5 and TRBJ2-5, with a possible D match to TRBD1 (5 bases). This CDR3 contains 14 residues. Germline CDR1 MNHEY, CDR2 SVGAGI. V lost 2 bases to trimming and J lost 5 bases, with 12 bases between them. The CDR3 is CASSYRGFGETQYF. The CDR3 DNA sequence: TGTGCCAGCAGTTACAGGGGTTTTGGGGAGACCCAGTACTTC.

V usage is TRBV15 and J usage is TRBJ2-2; D is possibly TRBD2 (5 bases). This CDR3 contains 14 residues. Between the trimmed V and J ends, which lost 3 bases and 4 bases, there was a span of 9 bases. From germline, CDR1 is LNHNV and CDR2 YYDKDF (reference sequence). CDR3 amino acids: CATSRPTSTGELFF. The CDR3 nucleotides are TGTGCCACCAGCAGGCCAACTAGCACCGGGGAGCTGTTTTTT.

This clonotype has a count of ten or more. The chain has TRBV5-1 and TRBJ2-7, with TRBD1 matching over 7 bases. Trimming took 5 bases from V and 6 from J; bases not matched to a gene: 14. The V gene's germline CDR1 is SGHRS and CDR2 YFSETQ. CDR3 size: 15 residues. CDR3 coding DNA: TGCGCCAGCAGTTTACGGGGACAGAGTAACGGCGAGCAGTACTTC. This translates into CASSLRGQSNGEQYF.

This clonotype showed up many times. The CDR3 sequence: CASSQFGADNEQFF. Here the CDR3 DNA reads TGCGCCAGCAGCCAATTCGGAGCGGACAATGAGCAGTTCTTC. The chain combines TRBV4-3 with TRBJ2-1, with D possibly TRBD2 on 5 matching bases. The ends were cut back, 2 bases at V and 5 bases at J, with 10 bases in the middle. Per germline, CDR1 LGHNA and CDR2 YSLEER. This CDR3 contains 14 residues.

This clonotype was counted only a few times. The chain recombines TRBV7-9 with TRBJ2-7; D gene uncertain. The V gene's germline CDR1 is SEHNR and CDR2 FQNEAQ (reference sequence). This CDR3 is built from 14 residues. The V gene lost 5 bases and the J gene lost 3 bases, with 14 bases spanning the gap. CDR3 region: CASSAQQGRYEQYF. The CDR3 DNA is TGTGCCAGCAGCGCCCAACAAGGTCGCTACGAGCAGTACTTC.

This clonotype has only a few counts. This chain joins TRBV4-3 and TRBJ1-3; D unresolved. The germline V gene encodes CDR1 LGHNA and CDR2 YSLEER. The CDR3 runs 15 residues. Trimming pared 1 base from V and 0 bases from J, leaving 7 bases between. The CDR3 is CASSQARFSGNTIYF. CDR3 DNA sequence: TGCGCCAGCAGCCAAGCCCGATTCTCTGGAAACACCATATATTTT.

This clonotype was seen ten or more times. The CDR3 DNA sequence: TGTGCCAGCAGTGAATTCTGGACTAGCGGGAGGGCAGAGACCCAGTACTTC. Protein sequence: CASSEFWTSGRAETQYF. The V gene is TRBV2, the J gene TRBJ2-5; 15 bases are a match to TRBD2. The CDR3 loop spans 17 amino acids. With V trimmed by 2 bases and J by 4 bases, 5 bases remained unmatched. Germline CDR1 and CDR2: SNHLY and FYNNEI. The full variable domain, completed using reference TRBV2 and TRBJ2-5, is EPEVTQTPSHQVTQMGQEVILRCVPISNHLYFYWYRQILGQKVEFLVSFYNNEISEKSEIFDDQFSVERPDGSNFTLKIRSTKLEDSAMYFCASSEFWTSGRAETQYFGPGTRLLVL.

This clonotype was seen a few times. The chain is built from TRBV20-1 and TRBJ2-7, with TRBD2 matching 12 bases. Germline V gives CDR1 DFQATT, CDR2 SNEGSKA (reference sequence). This CDR3 spans 15 amino acids. With 2 bases clipped from V and 6 bases from J, the junction kept 8 bases outside the gene matches. The CDR3 protein is CSARNLAGGKSEQYF. Here the CDR3 DNA reads TGCAGTGCTAGAAATCTAGCGGGAGGGAAGTCCGAGCAGTACTTC.

The V gene is TRBV12-3 or TRBV12-4, the J gene TRBJ2-2; the D gene is possibly TRBD2 (7 bases). V was trimmed by 3 bases and J by 4 bases, leaving 12 bases between them. The CDR3 spans 15 residues. CDR3 in DNA: TGTGCCAGCAGTTTTTTAGGGGGGGGCACCGGGGAGCTGTTTTTT. This codes for CASSFLGGGTGELFF.

This clonotype was counted a few times. The rearrangement joins TRBV7-2 to TRBJ2-2, with D perhaps TRBD2 (6 bases). The CDR3 has 15 residues. V lost 3 bases and J lost 5, with 13 bases in between. Germline V gene lookup returns CDR1 SGHTA and CDR2 FQGNSA. The CDR3 here is CASSFTGGGTGELFF. The CDR3 DNA reads TGTGCCAGCAGCTTTACGGGTGGGGGGACCGGGGAGCTGTTTTTT. The full variable domain, its missing parts supplied by reference TRBV7-2 and TRBJ2-2, is GAGVSQSPSNKVTEKGKDVELRCDPISGHTALYWYRQSLGQGLEFLIYFQGNSAPDKSGLPSDRFSAERTGGSVSTLTIQRTQQEDSAVYLCASSFTGGGTGELFFGEGSRLTVL.

This clonotype has more than one count but fewer than ten. This chain links TRBV7-8 with TRBJ2-1; D is ambiguous. V was shortened by 1 base and J by 6 bases, with 4 bases between the two germline ends. CDR3 length: 12 residues. Per germline, CDR1 SGHVS and CDR2 FQNEAQ. The CDR3 is CASSLDINEQFF. CDR3 nucleotide sequence: TGTGCCAGCAGCTTAGATATCAATGAGCAGTTCTTC.

This chain links TRBV9 with TRBJ2-7; a weak D match, TRBD2 (5 bases). Germline CDR1 is SGDLS and CDR2 is YYNGEE. The CDR3 consists of 13 residues. The V gene lost 4 bases and the J gene lost 3 bases, with 11 bases spanning the gap. The CDR3 sequence is CASSIGVGYEQYF. The DNA for the CDR3 is TGTGCCAGCAGCATCGGGGTCGGCTACGAGCAGTACTTC.